This T cell receptor (beta chain) comes out of a study of PD-1 blockade in classical Hodgkin lymphoma. Findings of the study overall: Repertoires differed for reasons still undefined, possibly disease activity or prior therapy. Baseline diversity in complete responders resembled that of newly diagnosed patients. CD4+ but not CD8+ TCR diversity rose significantly by C4D1.

In the case of this clone: Its antigen is unknown. A junction end diverges from the germline sequence, so it may reflect a read error.

Per the germline V gene, CDR1 is SGHTA and CDR2 is FQGTGA. The CDR3 contains 14 residues. The method was immunoSEQ multiplex PCR; TCRdb's version includes in-frame clones alone and lacks a portion of them. The sample includes over 35,000 clones, 86% seen only once; the top ten take approximately 5.7%. Every patient was affected by relapse after autologous stem cell transplantation, while exposure to brentuximab vedotin was not uniform. Relapsed/refractory classical Hodgkin lymphoma patients had complete, partial or progressive responses. The V gene is TRBV7-3, the J gene TRBJ2-2; D may match TRBD1 or TRBD2 (6 bases each). Source: peripheral blood mononuclear cells (PBMCs), taken before the second cycle of nivolumab. The TCR sequence derives from a human donor with classical Hodgkin lymphoma. The CDR3 region is CARAMGGTHRGAVF. DNA for the CDR3: TGTGCCCGAGCCATGGGGGGCACTCACCGGGGAGCTGTTTTT. The whole variable domain, remainder taken from reference TRBV7-3 and TRBJ2-2, is GAGVSQTPSNKVTEKGKYVELRCDPISGHTALYWYRQSLGQGPEFLIYFQGTGAADDSGLPNDRFFAVRPEGSVSTLKIQRTERGDSAVYLCARAMGGTHRGAVFGEGSRLTVL.